This T cell receptor (beta chain) was found in a study of response to subunit inactivated influenza vaccine. TCRdb passed the RT-PCR reads through MiXCR, listing each CDR3 protein once. The sample carries 530,000 or so distinct CDR3 sequences, about 11% recorded once. J was trimmed by 4 bases and V by 10 bases; bases with no gene match: 9. The CDR3 has 15 amino acids. The germline V gene encodes CDR1 SEHNR and CDR2 FQNEAQ (reference sequence). The sequence was obtained from a man in his forties or fifties who received an inactivated influenza vaccine. The material sequenced was PBMCs from blood, taken on the day of vaccination. The chain combines TRBV7-9 with TRBJ2-1; TRBD2 matches 11 bases. DNA of the CDR3: TGTGCCACCATGGATAGCGGGAGGGGTTACAATGAGCAGTTCTTC. Translating it yields CATMDSGRGYNEQFF.